These 32 T cell receptor beta chains came from one sample sequenced in a study of CD8 T cells in ankylosing spondylitis. TCRdb redid the calling of the 5' RACE reads with MiXCR, one entry per CDR3 protein. The table has 350,000 or so distinct CDR3 sequences, about 15% seen once; the top ten hold 0.9% to 1.2%. What was sequenced was blood, either unsorted or a sorted T cell fraction (not recorded which). All receptors derive from a male donor with ankylosing spondylitis or in good health (not recorded which).

This rearrangement joins TRBV5-1 to TRBJ2-3; 13 nucleotides line up with TRBD2. Trimming at V came to 3 bases and at J to 1 base, leaving 5 bases not matched to a gene. This CDR3 is built from 17 residues. CDR1 and CDR2 (germline): SGHRS, YFSETQ. The CDR3 DNA reads TGCGCCAGCAGCTGGACTAGCGGGAGATCTGGCACAGATACGCAGTATTTT. Its protein product is CASSWTSGRSGTDTQYF.

This clonotype has just one count. The chain has TRBV18 and TRBJ2-5, with 9 positions matching TRBD2. Germline V lookup: CDR1 KGHSH, CDR2 LQKENI. The CDR3 contains 12 residues. V shed 8 bases, J shed 5 bases, and the junction held 3 bases outside the gene matches. The CDR3 region has the DNA TGTGCCAGCCATGGACTAGCGGAGACCCAGTACTTC. Residues: CASHGLAETQYF.

The chain is built from TRBV12-3 or TRBV12-4 and TRBJ2-1; D is uncertain. CDR3 length: 13 residues. V shed 3 bases and J shed 8 bases, with 11 bases lying between them. The CDR3 loop reads CASSLGYGDEQFF. As DNA, the CDR3 is TGTGCCAGCAGTTTGGGCTATGGGGATGAGCAGTTCTTC.

V and J are TRBV5-1 and TRBJ2-7, with 10 bases matching TRBD2. The CDR3 runs to 14 residues. Germline CDR1 and CDR2: SGHRS and YFSETQ. The trim removed 4 bases at V and 6 bases at J, leaving 7 bases unmatched. Here the CDR3 reads CASSAGLASAEQYF. The CDR3 bases are TGCGCCAGCAGCGCGGGACTAGCGTCCGCCGAGCAGTACTTC.

This clonotype was detected a few times. The rearrangement joins TRBV12-3 or TRBV12-4 to TRBJ2-1; 8 bases line up with TRBD2. V lost 6 bases to trimming and J lost 8 bases; unmatched junction nucleotides: 12. The CDR3 runs to 15 residues. CDR3 region: CASRTGGGPSYEQFF. CDR3 nucleotides: TGTGCCAGCAGGACGGGGGGGGGCCCTAGCTATGAGCAGTTCTTC.

This clonotype was detected a few times. The rearrangement links TRBV29-1 to TRBJ2-6; a weak D match, TRBD2 (6 bases). CDR1 is SQVTM and CDR2 is ANQGSEA in the germline V gene. The CDR3 loop spans 13 amino acids. CDR3 residues: CGATSSGANVLTF. CDR3 nucleotides: TGCGGGGCGACTAGCTCTGGGGCCAACGTCCTGACTTTC.

This clonotype was found a few times. The chain combines TRBV2 with TRBJ1-2, with D hard to call. Trimming pared 3 bases from V and 4 bases from J, leaving 15 bases between. The CDR3 runs 15 residues. Per germline, CDR1 SNHLY and CDR2 FYNNEI. The CDR3 bases are TGTGCCAGCAGTGACCTGGCGAGGAGGGTCTATGGCTACACCTTC. This codes for CASSDLARRVYGYTF.

This chain uses TRBV20-1 with TRBJ1-6; D is unresolved. CDR3 length: 13 residues. V shed 4 bases and J shed 4 bases, with 8 bases lying between them. Germline loops: CDR1 DFQATT, CDR2 SNEGSKA (reference sequence). CDR3 DNA: TGCAGTGCTAAACCGGTATATAATTCACCCCTCCACTTT. Its translation: CSAKPVYNSPLHF.

The chain recombines TRBV4-1 with TRBJ2-4; D is possibly TRBD1 (6 bases). The CDR3 extends over 14 amino acids. Between the trimmed V and J ends, which lost 1 base and 9 bases, there was a span of 13 bases. Germline V gene sequence: CDR1 MGHRA, CDR2 YSYEKL. Here the CDR3 DNA reads TGCGCCAGCAGCCAAGTACAGGGACGGAGCATTCAGTACTTC. This encodes CASSQVQGRSIQYF.

The table lists this clonotype with a few counts. The chain employs TRBV27 and TRBJ2-2, with TRBD2 as a possible D gene (7 bases). This CDR3 region has 14 residues. Germline values: CDR1 MNHEY, CDR2 SMNVEV (reference sequence). Trimming cost V 5 bases and J 7 bases, with 14 bases left between them. CDR3 DNA sequence: TGTGCCAGCAGTCCGGGGGGCGCTGGCGGGGAGCTGTTTTTT. Translation: CASSPGGAGGELFF.

The genes are TRBV6-5 and TRBJ2-5; TRBD2 might be the D (6 bases). The germline gives CDR1 MNHEY, CDR2 SVGAGI. V was cut by 4 bases and J by 5 bases, with 17 bases left in between. The CDR3 is 15 amino acids. Here the CDR3 reads CASSSRRGLEETQYF. DNA of the CDR3: TGTGCCAGCAGTTCCCGTCGGGGGTTGGAGGAGACCCAGTACTTC.

The table lists this clonotype with a few counts. This chain joins TRBV19 and TRBJ1-1; D is undetermined. Looked up from germline, CDR1 is LNHDA and CDR2 is SQIVND (reference sequence). The CDR3 contains 14 residues. Trimming stripped 4 bases from V and 1 base from J, with 10 bases between. CDR3 residues: CASSTGRGNTEAFF. In DNA, the CDR3 is TGTGCCAGTAGTACCGGCCGGGGGAACACTGAAGCTTTCTTT.

In nucleotides, the CDR3 is TGTGCCACCAGTGATGCGCGGCCCCCCGGGGAGGATACGCAGTATTTT. It codes for CATSDARPPGEDTQYF. V and J are TRBV24-1 and TRBJ2-3; weak D call: TRBD2 (5 bases). Germline values: CDR1 KGHDR, CDR2 SFDVKD. The CDR3 totals 16 residues. Trimming removed 3 bases at V and 6 bases at J, with 18 bases between.

This clonotype appeared a few times. The V gene is TRBV29-1, the J gene TRBJ2-2; TRBD2 agrees at 8 bases. The CDR3 covers 16 residues. Germline CDR1 SQVTM, CDR2 ANQGSEA. The junction had 14 bases not matched to a gene; V was cut back by 7 bases and J by 4 bases. CDR3: CSATSYGRASTGELFF. The CDR3 DNA reads as TGCAGCGCCACCAGTTACGGGAGGGCCTCCACCGGGGAGCTGTTTTTT.

This clonotype was seen a few times. The gene calls are TRBV5-1 and TRBJ2-2; D is uncertain. V lost 3 bases to trimming and J lost 5 bases, with 8 bases between them. Germline V gene lookup returns CDR1 SGHRS and CDR2 YFSETQ. The CDR3 runs to 13 residues. In DNA form, the CDR3 reads TGCGCCAGCAGCTACCAGCCGACCGGGGAGCTGTTTTTT. Protein sequence: CASSYQPTGELFF.

The chain is built from TRBV12-3 or TRBV12-4 and TRBJ2-1, with TRBD1 matching over 8 bases. Trimming cost V 6 bases and J 3 bases; bases outside gene matches: 7. CDR3 size: 15 residues. The CDR3 loop is CASRPSGTGYNEQFF. The CDR3 bases are TGTGCCAGCAGACCCTCCGGGACAGGCTACAATGAGCAGTTCTTC.

This chain joins TRBV5-4 and TRBJ1-1; 8 positions agree with TRBD1. V shed 1 base, J shed 4 bases, and the junction held 9 bases outside the gene matches. Germline CDR1 is SGHNT and CDR2 is YYREEE (reference sequence). The CDR3 runs to 16 residues. The CDR3 DNA follows: TGTGCCAGCAGCTTGCCGTCAGGGGGCTTTGGCACTGAAGCTTTCTTT. Translation gives CASSLPSGGFGTEAFF.

Here the CDR3 DNA reads TGCAGTGCTAGCCGGGTCCTCACTCCGCAGTATTTT. Protein product: CSASRVLTPQYF. This chain connects TRBV20-1 to TRBJ2-3; D unclear. The CDR3 length is 12 residues. Germline lookup yields CDR1 DFQATT and CDR2 SNEGSKA (reference sequence). The V gene lost 3 bases and the J gene lost 10 bases, with 14 bases spanning the gap.

This clonotype was seen more than once but under ten times. The rearrangement links TRBV3-1 to TRBJ1-5; 8 bases agree with TRBD1. The CDR3 has 15 residues. The germline gives CDR1 LGHDT, CDR2 YNNKEL (reference sequence). Unmatched junction bases numbered 6, after V lost 5 bases and J lost 3 bases. CDR3: CASSDRTGYNQPQHF. As DNA, the CDR3 is TGTGCCAGCAGCGATCGGACAGGGTACAATCAGCCCCAGCATTTT.

This clonotype was seen at least ten times. V usage is TRBV20-1 and J usage is TRBJ1-2, with D unresolved. The CDR3 length is 11 residues. Trimming shortened V by 4 bases and J by 7 bases, and 10 bases separated the two germline ends. Germline values: CDR1 DFQATT, CDR2 SNEGSKA (reference sequence). The DNA of the CDR3 is TGCAGTGCTACCGACACGGGTGGCTACACCTTC. Its translation is CSATDTGGYTF.

J is TRBJ1-1 and V is TRBV5-1; TRBD1 agrees at 7 bases. CDR1 SGHRS and CDR2 YFSETQ come from the germline V gene. The CDR3 has 17 residues. Trimming took 2 bases from V and 0 from J; bases not matched to a gene: 10. Written as DNA, the CDR3 is TGCGCCAGCAGCTTTACAGGGGAAGGGTCGGTGAACACTGAAGCTTTCTTT. It is translated as CASSFTGEGSVNTEAFF. Full variable domain (missing parts from reference TRBV5-1 and TRBJ1-1): KAGVTQTPRYLIKTRGQQVTLSCSPISGHRSVSWYQQTPGQGLQFLFEYFSETQRNKGNFPGRFSGRQFSNSRSEMNVSTLELGDSALYLCASSFTGEGSVNTEAFFGQGTRLTVV.

CDR3 sequence reads: CSVEGLGTYNEQFF. In DNA form, the CDR3 reads TGCAGCGTTGAAGGCCTGGGGACTTACAATGAGCAGTTCTTC. V usage is TRBV29-1 and J usage is TRBJ2-1; D perhaps matches TRBD2 (6 bases). The CDR3 length is 14 residues. With 1 base removed from V and 4 bases from J, the gap between germline ends came to 11 bases. Looked up from germline, CDR1 is SQVTM and CDR2 is ANQGSEA.

The J gene is TRBJ1-5, the V gene TRBV18, with a possible D match to TRBD1 (6 bases). This CDR3 is built from 15 residues. The V and J ends lost 3 bases and 7 bases respectively, with 16 bases between them. The germline V gene has CDR1 KGHSH and CDR2 LQKENI. CDR3 sequence reads: CASSPDWTDDQPQHF. DNA of the CDR3: TGTGCCAGCTCACCTGACTGGACAGATGACCAGCCCCAGCATTTT.

A few counts support this clonotype. The germline gene is not matched at one end of the junction; a read error may be the cause. This sequence joins TRBV12-3 or TRBV12-4 and TRBJ1-2; TRBD1 agrees at 8 bases. This CDR3 has 14 residues. DNA for the CDR3: TGTGCCAGCAGTCTAGCGCTACAGGGGGGAGGCTACACCTTC. This codes for CASSLALQGGGYTF.

This clonotype showed up just a few times. This chain joins TRBV5-1 and TRBJ2-5; D might be TRBD2 (7 bases). V dropped 3 bases and J dropped 4 bases, with 13 bases sitting between them. Germline V gene data show CDR1 as SGHRS and CDR2 as YFSETQ. The CDR3 spans 14 residues. In DNA, the CDR3 is TGCGCCAGCAGCTCCCGGGGGGCCGGAGAGACCCAGTACTTC. It specifies CASSSRGAGETQYF.

The chain couples TRBV12-3 or TRBV12-4 to TRBJ1-2; 10 positions agree with TRBD1. CDR3 length: 13 amino acids. V shed 4 bases, J shed 8 bases, and the junction held 4 bases outside the gene matches. The CDR3 nucleotides are TGTGCCAGCAGTTGGACAGGGGGAGTGGGCTACACCTTC. Its translation is CASSWTGGVGYTF.

This clonotype came up a few times. The genes are TRBV14 and TRBJ2-3; D is undetermined. The CDR3 is 15 amino acids. V lost 1 base to trimming and J lost 1 base, with 9 bases between them. Germline V CDR1 and CDR2: SGHDN, FVKESK. The CDR3 DNA sequence: TGTGCCAGCAGCCAAGTGGTCGGAGGCACAGATACGCAGTATTTT. Translation gives CASSQVVGGTDTQYF.

The J gene is TRBJ2-7, the V gene TRBV5-1, with TRBD1 identical over 8 bases. Germline CDR1 reads SGHRS; CDR2 reads YFSETQ. This CDR3 is 14 amino acids long. The ends lost 2 bases at V and 4 bases at J; junction bases unmatched: 5. The CDR3 nucleotides read TGCGCCAGCAGCTTTGGGACAGGAGAATACGAGCAGTACTTC. It codes for CASSFGTGEYEQYF. The whole variable domain, remainder taken from reference TRBV5-1 and TRBJ2-7, is KAGVTQTPRYLIKTRGQQVTLSCSPISGHRSVSWYQQTPGQGLQFLFEYFSETQRNKGNFPGRFSGRQFSNSRSEMNVSTLELGDSALYLCASSFGTGEYEQYFGPGTRLTVT.

This clonotype has at least ten counts. The chain employs TRBV12-3 or TRBV12-4 and TRBJ1-2; D not certain. The CDR3 sequence is 12 residues long. The V end was cut by 1 base, the J end by 8 bases, with 8 bases between. The CDR3 region is CASSLGSGGYTF. Written as DNA, the CDR3 is TGTGCCAGCAGTTTAGGGAGTGGGGGCTACACCTTC.

The genes are TRBV7-2 and TRBJ1-6; TRBD1 agrees at 9 bases. The J segment lost 9 bases and the V segment lost 3 bases, leaving 3 bases of the junction unmatched. Germline loops: CDR1 SGHTA, CDR2 FQGNSA. The CDR3 runs 14 residues. The CDR3 DNA reads TGTGCCAGCAGCTTCGGACAGGGGACTTCACCCCTCCACTTT. It is translated as CASSFGQGTSPLHF.

The rearrangement joins TRBV7-2 to TRBJ1-1; 8 bases fit TRBD1. V lost 4 bases, J lost 1 base, and 8 bases stayed unmatched. This CDR3 is 16 amino acids long. Germline loops: CDR1 SGHTA, CDR2 FQGNSA. CDR3 sequence reads: CASSSGTGQGNTEAFF. The CDR3, as DNA: TGTGCCAGCAGCTCCGGGACAGGCCAAGGGAACACTGAAGCTTTCTTT. Full variable domain (outside the CDR3, taken from reference TRBV7-2 and TRBJ1-1): GAGVSQSPSNKVTEKGKDVELRCDPISGHTALYWYRQSLGQGLEFLIYFQGNSAPDKSGLPSDRFSAERTGGSVSTLTIQRTQQEDSAVYLCASSSGTGQGNTEAFFGQGTRLTVV.

The chain is built from TRBV5-1 and TRBJ2-7; 8 bases align to TRBD2. Germline CDR1 reads SGHRS; CDR2 reads YFSETQ. CDR3 length: 16 residues. The J segment lost 2 bases and the V segment lost 0 bases, leaving 7 bases of the junction unmatched. CDR3 loop: CASSLVQREITYEQYF. CDR3 nucleotides: TGCGCCAGCAGCTTGGTCCAGCGGGAGATAACCTACGAGCAGTACTTC.